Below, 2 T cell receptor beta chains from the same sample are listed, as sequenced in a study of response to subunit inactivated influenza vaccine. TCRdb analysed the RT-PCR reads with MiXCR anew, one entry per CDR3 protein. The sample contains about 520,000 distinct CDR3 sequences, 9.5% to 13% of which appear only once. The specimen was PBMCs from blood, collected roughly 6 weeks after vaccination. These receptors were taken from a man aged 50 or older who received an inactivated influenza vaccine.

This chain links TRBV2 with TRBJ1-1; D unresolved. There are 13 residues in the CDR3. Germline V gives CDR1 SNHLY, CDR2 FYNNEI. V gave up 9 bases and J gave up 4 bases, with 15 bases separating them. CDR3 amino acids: CASGRGRSTEAFF. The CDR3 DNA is TGTGCCAGTGGTCGCGGGCGCAGCACTGAAGCTTTCTTT.

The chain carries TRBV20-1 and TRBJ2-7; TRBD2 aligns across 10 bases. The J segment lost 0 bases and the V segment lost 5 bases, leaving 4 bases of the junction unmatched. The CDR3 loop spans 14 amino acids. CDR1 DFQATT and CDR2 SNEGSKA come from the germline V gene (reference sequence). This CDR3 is CSALGLANSYEQYF. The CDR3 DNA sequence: TGCAGTGCTCTGGGACTAGCGAACTCCTACGAGCAGTACTTC.